This T cell receptor (beta chain) was observed in a study of tumor-infiltrating lymphocytes in primary liver carcinoma (dated by TCRdb to about 2017). At the level of the whole study: Of the five patients (three men and two women, aged 30 to 69 years), four had hepatocellular carcinoma and one had combined HCC and intrahepatic cholangiocarcinoma. The five patients had tumors staged T1-T3 N0M0, with maximum diameters ranging from about 4.2 to 11 cm. Samples yielded roughly 3.5 to 7.5 million productive TCRbeta reads; read depth did not differ significantly between tissue types. Across five regions of each liver tumor, along with adjacent normal tissue and blood, the study brought together TCRbeta repertoire sequencing, expression microarrays and whole-exome sequencing. TCRbeta repertoire sequencing covered 35 or so specimens from 5 patients: some 25 tumor regions, 5 adjacent noncancerous liver tissues and 5 peripheral blood samples. High reproducibility was observed for the technical replicate repertoires, with mean shared-clone rates approximately 0.9 and correlation coefficients above 0.95.

TCRbeta-specific cDNA was reverse-transcribed from about 520 ng total RNA using a constant-region primer and ProtoScript II reverse transcriptase. Three nested multiplex PCR rounds, following a slightly modified ARM-PCR procedure, were used to build the TCRbeta libraries. Multiplex TRBV1-TRBV30 forward primers and a Cbeta reverse primer were used in the first two PCR rounds, each of which was run for around 10 cycles. A final 25-cycle PCR with Deep VentR polymerase added sample barcodes and Illumina adapters. Before sequencing, amplicons between 200 and 500 bp were purified from gel using a QIAquick gel extraction kit. The TCRbeta amplicons were sequenced with 250-bp paired-end reads on an Illumina HiSeq 2500. Concerning the study's data processing: Trimmomatic v0.33 was used to quality-trim the reads, and FLASH v1.2.11 was used to merge paired reads so that full CDR3 sequences could be recovered. V, D and J germline segments were assigned to the rearranged TCRbeta sequences by MiGEC v1.2.1b. VDJtools v1.0.0 computed clonotype statistics and Shannon-Wiener diversity indices. Except for diversity analysis, only each sample's 250 most abundant clonotypes were used in subsequent analyses to reduce sampling bias. Using fastp trimming at Q25 and MiXCR clonotype assembly, TCRdb reanalyzed the public sequencing data and kept in-frame beta chains. Every entry covers one CDR3 protein and lists the most common genes and DNA from its rows. The V and J calls here are based on TCRdb, not the publication. The sample profile shows 75,000 to 80,000 distinct CDR3 sequences; 69% of them were found once. The ten largest clones add up to roughly 25% of the sample.

Remarks on this clonotype: Its antigen is unknown. A read error may explain this, as a much larger clone is one base away.

Total RNA and DNA were co-extracted from about 20-30 mg of bulk tissue with the AllPrep DNA/RNA mini kit, without cell sorting. Between late 2015 and early 2016, five patients in China with histopathologically diagnosed primary liver carcinoma had their tumors surgically resected. At the time of sampling, the patients were treatment-naive and had chronic HBV infection. Pieces of fresh tumor and adjacent tissue were cut in half, with one half kept in RNAlater at -80 degrees C and the other half sent for histology. From a lookup of the germline V gene, CDR1 and CDR2 are SGHRS and YFSETQ. Including cysteine and phenylalanine, the CDR3 has 16 amino acids. Solely the CDR3 DNA is kept, with 48 bases framed from the first base. Overall study outcomes, separate from this receptor: Because the samples were bulk and unsorted, CD4+ and CD8+ T cell repertoires could not be compared. Repertoire overlap was higher between tumor regions (mean about 35%) than tumor-adjacent (17%) or tumor-blood (roughly 14%) pairs, consistent with antigen-driven expansion. The top 250 clones accounted for a significantly greater share of the repertoire in tumors than in blood (p = 0.039). Only the TCR beta chain was sequenced, which likely underestimates true repertoire diversity because unpaired alpha chains were not captured. Only five or six patients were included in the study, and the authors note that the findings should be validated in a larger study.

This receptor was obtained from a man between 35 and 55 years old with primary liver carcinoma and hepatitis B virus infection. The sample taken for sequencing was tumor-adjacent normal liver tissue. The receptor chain draws on TRBV5-1 and TRBJ2-3, with no reliable assignment of the D segment. In nucleotide form, the sequence is TGCACCAGCAGCTTCAGGACGGGCGGCAGCACAGATACGCAGTATTTT. Translated, this is CTSSFRTGGSTDTQYF.